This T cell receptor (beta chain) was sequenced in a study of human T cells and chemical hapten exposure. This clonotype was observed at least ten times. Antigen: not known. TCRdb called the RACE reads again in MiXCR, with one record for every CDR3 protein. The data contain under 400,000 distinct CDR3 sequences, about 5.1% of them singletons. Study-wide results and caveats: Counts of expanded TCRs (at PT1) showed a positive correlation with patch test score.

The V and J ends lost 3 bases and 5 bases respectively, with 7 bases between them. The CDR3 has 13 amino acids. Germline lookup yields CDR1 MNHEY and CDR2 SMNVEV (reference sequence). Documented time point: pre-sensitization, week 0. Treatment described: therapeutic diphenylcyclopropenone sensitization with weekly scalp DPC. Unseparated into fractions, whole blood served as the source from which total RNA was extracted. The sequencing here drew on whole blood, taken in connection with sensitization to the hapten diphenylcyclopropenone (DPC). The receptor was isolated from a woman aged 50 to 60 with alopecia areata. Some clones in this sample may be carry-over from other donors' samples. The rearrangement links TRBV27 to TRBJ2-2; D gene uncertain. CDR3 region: CASSFLRTGELFF. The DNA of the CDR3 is TGTGCCAGCAGTTTTTTAAGAACCGGGGAGCTGTTTTTT.